These T cell receptor beta chains were read from a single sample in a study of Ad26.COV2.S vaccination and SARS-CoV-2 variants. Method: immunoSEQ multiplex PCR; TCRdb's copy keeps in-frame clones and lacks some. The data hold more than 250,000 clones, with over 75% observed a single time. The sample in question was peripheral blood, obtained in a trial of Ad26.COV2.S vaccine versus placebo. The origin of the receptors is a person aged 18 to 59 who received the Ad26.COV2.S COVID-19 vaccine or a placebo. Each CDR3 is given with its conserved first and last residue. The order of the fields is J gene, V gene, CDR3 protein.

>TRBJ2-7|TRBV10-1
CASRGTGKDYEQYF
>TRBJ1-4|TRBV7-9
CASSLRQGYEKLFF
>TRBJ2-1|TRBV4-1
CASSPLAGAGVGQFF
>TRBJ2-6|TRBV19
CAGRHSSGANVLTF
>TRBJ2-5|TRBV30
CAFLTVGETQYF
>TRBJ1-5|TRBV12-5
CASGLGSGRSDNQPQHF
>TRBJ2-1|TRBV12-3/TRBV12-4
CASSGRQEQFF
>TRBJ2-1|TRBV3-1/TRBV3-2
CASSQGKGNEQFF
>TRBJ2-1|TRBV14
CASSQGVGVRKSNEQFF
>TRBJ2-7|TRBV19
CANPAGSPPREQYF
>TRBJ1-2|TRBV5-1
CASSLAIGGYGYTF
>TRBJ2-3|TRBV5-4
CASSFFKGYADTQYF
>TRBJ2-1|TRBV5-1
CASSLGLGASSYNEQFF
>TRBJ2-6|TRBV27
CASSPKQGVTGANVLTF
>TRBJ2-2|TRBV6-2/TRBV6-3
CASSRAGATGELFF
>TRBJ2-7|TRBV12-5
CASGLAGGPYEQYF
>TRBJ2-7|TRBV7-8
CASSFTLSPTYEQYF
>TRBJ2-5|TRBV5-1
CASSRGTSGQETQYF
>TRBJ2-1|TRBV5-1
CASSPWTGNNEQFF
>TRBJ2-1|TRBV6-2/TRBV6-3
CASSYSRASGIYHEQFF
>TRBJ2-5|TRBV5-1
CASRPQQGVLQETQYF
>TRBJ1-2|TRBV7-6
CASSPYPSQQTGSHGYTF
>TRBJ2-7|TRBV7-9
CASSSGTRAYEQYF
>TRBJ1-1|TRBV10-3
CAISQGGQGNTEAFF
>TRBJ2-1|TRBV28
CASSLGQLYNEQFF
>TRBJ2-5|TRBV5-1
CASSLAWTEETQYF
>TRBJ2-3|TRBV7-3
CASSPLGGGGRTDTQYF
>TRBJ1-5|TRBV29-1
CSVSQGASNQPQHF
>TRBJ1-4|TRBV12-3/TRBV12-4
CASRTGGIEKLFF
>TRBJ2-5|TRBV6-5
CASSRQGARETQYF
>TRBJ2-7|TRBV6-1
CASSEKRQAASYEQYF
>TRBJ2-7|TRBV14
CASSPPGGYEQYF
>TRBJ2-7|TRBV29-1
CSVQGAGYEQYF
>TRBJ2-6|TRBV7-8
CASSLSWSGANVLTF
>TRBJ1-2|TRBV30
CAWSLRVANYGYTF
>TRBJ1-5|TRBV5-5
CASSSTGGMGNQPQHF
>TRBJ1-2|TRBV5-1
CASSVQGINYGYTF
>TRBJ2-5|TRBV5-1
CASRTGVLQETQYF
>TRBJ1-2|TRBV5-4
CASSLEPGDTYGYTF
>TRBJ1-4|TRBV25-1
CAVGSYEKLFF
>TRBJ2-7|TRBV27
CASSPNRDRYEQYF
>TRBJ2-1|TRBV7-2
CASRGPGGSYNEQFF
>TRBJ1-1|TRBV5-4
CASSLGGTVKSNTEAFF
>TRBJ2-5|TRBV28
CASSFAGNEETQYF
>TRBJ1-3|TRBV5-1
CASSFDSSGNTIYF
>TRBJ1-6|TRBV28
CASSKDSPYNSPLHF
>TRBJ1-5|TRBV7-9
CASSATGPQHF
>TRBJ2-7|TRBV7-2
CASSARGNIEQYF
>TRBJ2-7|TRBV5-4
CASSLDPGINYEQYF
>TRBJ2-3|TRBV5-1
CASGVQGTDTQYF
>TRBJ1-2|TRBV3-1/TRBV3-2
CASSPGTGADYGYTF
>TRBJ2-3|TRBV5-4
CASRKASGSTDTQYF
>TRBJ1-4|TRBV5-6
CASSLGRGQATNEKLFF
>TRBJ2-3|TRBV7-2
CASSLNPSGRSDTQYF
>TRBJ1-2|TRBV19
CASSIPTTRRTNYGYTF
>TRBJ1-6|TRBV5-1
CASSLFVGDYNSPLHF
>TRBJ1-2|TRBV6-6
CASDPTPYGYTF
>TRBJ1-4|TRBV19
CASSIQGDRGREKLFF